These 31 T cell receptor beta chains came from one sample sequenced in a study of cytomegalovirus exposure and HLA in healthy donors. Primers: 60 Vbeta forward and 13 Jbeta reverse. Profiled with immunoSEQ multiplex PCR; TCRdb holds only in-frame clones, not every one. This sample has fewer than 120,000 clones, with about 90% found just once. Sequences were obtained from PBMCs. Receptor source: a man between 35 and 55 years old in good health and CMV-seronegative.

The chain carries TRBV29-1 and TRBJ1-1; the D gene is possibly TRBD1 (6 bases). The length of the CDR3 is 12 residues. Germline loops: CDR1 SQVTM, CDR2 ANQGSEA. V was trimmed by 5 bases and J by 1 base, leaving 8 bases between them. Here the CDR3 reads CSVQQGNTEAFF. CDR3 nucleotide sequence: TGCAGCGTTCAACAGGGGAACACTGAAGCTTTCTTT.

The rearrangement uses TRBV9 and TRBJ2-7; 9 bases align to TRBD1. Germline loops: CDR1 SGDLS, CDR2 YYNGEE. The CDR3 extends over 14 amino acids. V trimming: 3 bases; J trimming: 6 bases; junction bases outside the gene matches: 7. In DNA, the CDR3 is TGTGCCAGCAGCGGCAAACAGGGGGCCGGCGAGCAGTACTTC. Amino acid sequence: CASSGKQGAGEQYF.

In DNA, the CDR3 is TGTGCCAGTAGTTTTTCCGGGACAGGCGATGGCTACACCTTC. Protein product: CASSFSGTGDGYTF. The chain has TRBV19 and TRBJ1-2; 8 bases match TRBD1. Germline CDR1 LNHDA, CDR2 SQIVND (reference sequence). The trim removed 5 bases at V and 6 bases at J, leaving 8 bases unmatched. CDR3 length: 14 residues.

CDR3 protein: CASSQDGSPNYGYTF. DNA for the CDR3: TGCGCCAGCAGCCAAGATGGGAGTCCTAACTATGGCTACACCTTC. The J gene is TRBJ1-2, the V gene TRBV4-1; D gene unclear. Looked up from germline, CDR1 is MGHRA and CDR2 is YSYEKL. The CDR3 totals 15 residues. V dropped 0 bases and J dropped 0 bases, with 8 bases sitting between them.

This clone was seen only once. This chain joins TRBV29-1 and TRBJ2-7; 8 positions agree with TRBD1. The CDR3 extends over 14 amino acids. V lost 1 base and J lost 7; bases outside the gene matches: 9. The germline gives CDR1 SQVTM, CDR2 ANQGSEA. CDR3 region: CSVEVAAGGDEQYF. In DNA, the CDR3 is TGCAGCGTTGAAGTTGCGGCAGGGGGCGATGAGCAGTACTTC.

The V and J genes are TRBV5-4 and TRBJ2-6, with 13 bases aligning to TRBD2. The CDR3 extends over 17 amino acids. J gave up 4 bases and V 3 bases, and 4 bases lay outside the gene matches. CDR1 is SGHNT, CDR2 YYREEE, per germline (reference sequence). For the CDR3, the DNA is TGTGCCAGCAGCTCGGGACTAGCGGGGAAAGGGGCCAACGTCCTGACTTTC. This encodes CASSSGLAGKGANVLTF.

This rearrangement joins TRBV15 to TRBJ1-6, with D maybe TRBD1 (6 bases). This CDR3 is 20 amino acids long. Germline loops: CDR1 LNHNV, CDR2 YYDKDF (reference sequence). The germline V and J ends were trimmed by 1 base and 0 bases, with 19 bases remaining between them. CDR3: CATSRGGRARGSSYNSPLHF. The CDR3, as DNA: TGTGCCACCAGCAGAGGGGGGCGTGCTAGGGGCAGCTCCTATAATTCACCCCTCCACTTT.

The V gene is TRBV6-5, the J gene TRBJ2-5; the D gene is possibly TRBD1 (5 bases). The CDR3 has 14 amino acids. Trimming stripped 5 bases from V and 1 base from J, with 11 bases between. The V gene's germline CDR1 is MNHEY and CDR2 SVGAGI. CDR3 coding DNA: TGTGCCAGCAGTCAGACGACAGTCCAAGAGACCCAGTACTTC. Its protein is CASSQTTVQETQYF.

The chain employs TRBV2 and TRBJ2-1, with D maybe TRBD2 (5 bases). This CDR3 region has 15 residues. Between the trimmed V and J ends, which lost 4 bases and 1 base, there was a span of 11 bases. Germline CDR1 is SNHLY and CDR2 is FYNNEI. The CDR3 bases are TGTGCCAGCAGTGGTGGGGAGAGGTCCTACAATGAGCAGTTCTTC. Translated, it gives CASSGGERSYNEQFF. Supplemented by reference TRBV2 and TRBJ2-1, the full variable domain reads EPEVTQTPSHQVTQMGQEVILRCVPISNHLYFYWYRQILGQKVEFLVSFYNNEISEKSEIFDDQFSVERPDGSNFTLKIRSTKLEDSAMYFCASSGGERSYNEQFFGPGTRLTVL.

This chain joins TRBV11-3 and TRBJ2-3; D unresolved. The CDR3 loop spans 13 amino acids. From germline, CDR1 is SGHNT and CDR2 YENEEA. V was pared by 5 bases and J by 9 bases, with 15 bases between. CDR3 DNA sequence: TGTGCCAGCAGCCCACTACCCCGCGGAACGCAGTATTTT. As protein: CASSPLPRGTQYF.

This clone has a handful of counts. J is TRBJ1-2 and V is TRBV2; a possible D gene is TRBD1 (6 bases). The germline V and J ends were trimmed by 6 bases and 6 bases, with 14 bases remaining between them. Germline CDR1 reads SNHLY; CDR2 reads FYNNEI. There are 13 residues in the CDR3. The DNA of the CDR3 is TGTGCCAGCAGCTCAGGGGCAACACATGGCTACACCTTC. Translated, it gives CASSSGATHGYTF.

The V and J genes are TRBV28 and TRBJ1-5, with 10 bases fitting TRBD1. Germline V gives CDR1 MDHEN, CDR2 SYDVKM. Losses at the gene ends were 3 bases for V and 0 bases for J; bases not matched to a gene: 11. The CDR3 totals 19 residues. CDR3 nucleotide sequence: TGTGCCAGCAGTTTGGCAACCGGGACAGGGGTTAGTAGCAATCAGCCCCAGCATTTT. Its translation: CASSLATGTGVSSNQPQHF.

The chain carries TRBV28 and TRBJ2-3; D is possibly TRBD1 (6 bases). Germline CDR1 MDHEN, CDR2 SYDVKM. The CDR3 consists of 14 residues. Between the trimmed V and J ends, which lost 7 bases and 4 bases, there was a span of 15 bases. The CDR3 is CASTTPTGPDTQYF. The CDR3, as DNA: TGTGCCAGCACCACTCCTACAGGGCCAGATACGCAGTATTTT.

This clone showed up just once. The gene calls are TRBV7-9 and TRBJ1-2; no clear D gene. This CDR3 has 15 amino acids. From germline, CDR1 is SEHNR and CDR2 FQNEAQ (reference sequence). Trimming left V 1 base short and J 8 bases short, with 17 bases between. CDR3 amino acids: CASSLGRSRVEGYTF. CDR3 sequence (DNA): TGTGCCAGCAGCTTAGGGCGATCCCGGGTGGAGGGCTACACCTTC.

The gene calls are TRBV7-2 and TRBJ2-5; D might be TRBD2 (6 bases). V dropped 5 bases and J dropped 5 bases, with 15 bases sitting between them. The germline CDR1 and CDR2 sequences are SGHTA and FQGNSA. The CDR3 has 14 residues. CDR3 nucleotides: TGTGCCAGCAGCCCCCCCCCGGGGAGGGAGACCCAGTACTTC. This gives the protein CASSPPPGRETQYF.

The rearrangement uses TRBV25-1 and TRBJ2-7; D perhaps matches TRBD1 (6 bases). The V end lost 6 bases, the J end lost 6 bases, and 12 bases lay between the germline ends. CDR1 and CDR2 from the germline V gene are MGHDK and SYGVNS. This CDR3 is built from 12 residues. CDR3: CASSSQGIEQYF. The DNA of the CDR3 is TGTGCCAGCAGCTCACAGGGAATCGAGCAGTACTTC.

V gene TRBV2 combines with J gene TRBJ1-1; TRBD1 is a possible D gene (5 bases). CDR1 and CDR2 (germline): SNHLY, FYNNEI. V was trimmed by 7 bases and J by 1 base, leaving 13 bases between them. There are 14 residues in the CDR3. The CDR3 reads CASTKRGGNTEAFF. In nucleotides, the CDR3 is TGTGCCAGCACGAAGAGGGGAGGGAACACTGAAGCTTTCTTT.

The CDR3 loop is CASSEPGLATEAFF. For the CDR3, the DNA is TGTGCCAGCAGTGAACCGGGACTTGCCACTGAAGCTTTCTTT. V gene TRBV2 combines with J gene TRBJ1-1, with TRBD1 as a possible D gene (5 bases). The V end lost 2 bases, the J end lost 4 bases, and 11 bases lay between the germline ends. Germline CDR1 SNHLY, CDR2 FYNNEI. This CDR3 is built from 14 residues. The complete variable domain, with remaining parts taken from reference TRBV2 and TRBJ1-1, reads EPEVTQTPSHQVTQMGQEVILRCVPISNHLYFYWYRQILGQKVEFLVSFYNNEISEKSEIFDDQFSVERPDGSNFTLKIRSTKLEDSAMYFCASSEPGLATEAFFGQGTRLTVV.

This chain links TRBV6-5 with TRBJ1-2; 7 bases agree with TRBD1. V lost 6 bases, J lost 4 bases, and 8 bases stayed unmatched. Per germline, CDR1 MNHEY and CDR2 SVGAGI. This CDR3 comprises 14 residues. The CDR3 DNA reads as TGTGCCAGCAGCCCGACAGGGCTGATCTATGGCTACACCTTC. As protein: CASSPTGLIYGYTF.

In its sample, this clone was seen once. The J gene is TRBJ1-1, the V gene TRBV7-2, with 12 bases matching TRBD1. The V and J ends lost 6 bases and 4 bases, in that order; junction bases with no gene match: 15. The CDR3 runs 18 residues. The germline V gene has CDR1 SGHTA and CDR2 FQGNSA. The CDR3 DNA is TGTGCCAGCAGTCTCGCTCCCCGGGACAGGGGGCTAAGCACTGAAGCTTTCTTT. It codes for CASSLAPRDRGLSTEAFF.

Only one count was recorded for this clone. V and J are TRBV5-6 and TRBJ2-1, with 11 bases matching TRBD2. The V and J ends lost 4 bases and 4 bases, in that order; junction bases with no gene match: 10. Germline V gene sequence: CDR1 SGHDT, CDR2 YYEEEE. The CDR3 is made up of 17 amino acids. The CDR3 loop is CASSLLAGGARYNEQFF. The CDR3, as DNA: TGTGCCAGCAGCCTTCTAGCGGGGGGAGCGAGGTACAATGAGCAGTTCTTC.

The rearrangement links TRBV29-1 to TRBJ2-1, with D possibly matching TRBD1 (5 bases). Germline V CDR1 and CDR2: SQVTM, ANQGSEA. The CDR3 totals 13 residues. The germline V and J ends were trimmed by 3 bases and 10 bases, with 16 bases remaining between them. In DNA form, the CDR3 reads TGCAGCGTTGATGGGTCTCAGGGTAGAGAGCAGTTCTTC. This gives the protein CSVDGSQGREQFF.

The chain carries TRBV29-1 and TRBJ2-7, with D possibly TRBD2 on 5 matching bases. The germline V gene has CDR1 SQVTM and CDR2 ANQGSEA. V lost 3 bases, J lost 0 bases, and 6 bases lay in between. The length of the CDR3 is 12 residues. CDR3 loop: CSVEGSSYEQYF. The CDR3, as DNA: TGCAGCGTTGAGGGGAGCTCCTACGAGCAGTACTTC.

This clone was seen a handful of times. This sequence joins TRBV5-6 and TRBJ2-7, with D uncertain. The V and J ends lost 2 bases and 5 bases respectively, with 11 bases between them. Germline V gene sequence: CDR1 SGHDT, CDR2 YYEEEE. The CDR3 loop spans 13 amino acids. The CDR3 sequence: CASSLVNENEQYF. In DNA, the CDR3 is TGTGCCAGCAGCTTAGTAAACGAGAACGAGCAGTACTTC.

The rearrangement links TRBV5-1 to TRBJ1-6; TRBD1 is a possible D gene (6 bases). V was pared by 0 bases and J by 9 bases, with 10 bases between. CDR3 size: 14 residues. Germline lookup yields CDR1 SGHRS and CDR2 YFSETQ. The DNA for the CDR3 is TGCGCCAGCAGCTTGGGGACAGTCAGTTCACCCCTCCACTTT. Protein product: CASSLGTVSSPLHF.

The CDR3, as DNA: TGCGCCAGCAGCTTGGGGACGGGGGGATACAATGAGCAGTTCTTC. Protein: CASSLGTGGYNEQFF. This chain links TRBV5-1 with TRBJ2-1, with 7 bases identical to TRBD2. The V segment lost 0 bases and the J segment 4 bases; nucleotides outside the gene matches: 4. Germline assignment: CDR1 SGHRS and CDR2 YFSETQ. CDR3 size: 15 residues.

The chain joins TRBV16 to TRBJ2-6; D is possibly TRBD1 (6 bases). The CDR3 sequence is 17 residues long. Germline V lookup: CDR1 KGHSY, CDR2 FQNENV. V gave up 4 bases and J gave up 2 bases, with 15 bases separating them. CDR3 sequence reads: CASSPSGRGAGANVLTF. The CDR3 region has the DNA TGTGCCAGCAGCCCATCCGGCAGGGGCGCTGGGGCCAACGTCCTGACTTTC.

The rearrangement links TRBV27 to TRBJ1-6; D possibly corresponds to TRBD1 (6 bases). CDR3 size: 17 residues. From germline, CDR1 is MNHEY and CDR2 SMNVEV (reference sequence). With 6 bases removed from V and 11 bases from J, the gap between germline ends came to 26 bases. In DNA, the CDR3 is TGTGCCAGCAGCCTAGACTGGGGGCCAATCATACGGACACCCCTCCACTTT. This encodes CASSLDWGPIIRTPLHF.

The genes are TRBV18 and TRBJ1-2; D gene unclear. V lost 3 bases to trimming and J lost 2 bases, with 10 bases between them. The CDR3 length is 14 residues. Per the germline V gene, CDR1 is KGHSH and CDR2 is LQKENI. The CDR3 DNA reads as TGTGCCAGCTCACCCACCGCACAGAACTATGGCTACACCTTC. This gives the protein CASSPTAQNYGYTF.

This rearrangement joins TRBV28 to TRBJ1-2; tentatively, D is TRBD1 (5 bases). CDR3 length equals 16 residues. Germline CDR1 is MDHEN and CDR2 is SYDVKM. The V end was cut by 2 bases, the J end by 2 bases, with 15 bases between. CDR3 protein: CASSLIPGLLNYGYTF. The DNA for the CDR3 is TGTGCCAGCAGTTTAATTCCGGGACTTTTAAACTATGGCTACACCTTC.

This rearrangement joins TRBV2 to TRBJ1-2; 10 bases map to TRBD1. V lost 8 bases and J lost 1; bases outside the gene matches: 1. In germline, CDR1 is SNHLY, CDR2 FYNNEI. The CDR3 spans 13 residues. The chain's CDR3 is CASWTGGNYGYTF. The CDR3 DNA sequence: TGTGCCAGCTGGACAGGGGGTAACTATGGCTACACCTTC. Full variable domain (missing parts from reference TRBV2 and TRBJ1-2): EPEVTQTPSHQVTQMGQEVILRCVPISNHLYFYWYRQILGQKVEFLVSFYNNEISEKSEIFDDQFSVERPDGSNFTLKIRSTKLEDSAMYFCASWTGGNYGYTFGSGTRLTVV.